The 5 T cell receptor beta chains given below trace back to one sample, sequenced in a study of blood T cells in healthy people across ages. Alongside a J-beta primer mix, a sample-barcoded 5' primer served in a second PCR lasting roughly 6 to 11 cycles. TCRdb re-called the 5' RACE reads through MiXCR, storing one row per CDR3 protein. The repertoire holds some 710,000 distinct CDR3 sequences, more than 35% seen once, with approximately 18% in the top ten. The sample consisted of blood. The receptors here all came from an elderly man in good health.

V usage is TRBV30 and J usage is TRBJ2-3, with D possibly being TRBD2 (6 bases). Germline V lookup: CDR1 GTSNPN, CDR2 SVGIG (reference sequence). The CDR3 spans 13 residues. CDR3 residues: CAGGGKGTDTQYF. CDR3 coding DNA: TGTGCGGGAGGTGGGAAAGGGACAGATACGCAGTATTTT.

This clonotype occurred a few times. The chain recombines TRBV20-1 with TRBJ2-1; D possibly corresponds to TRBD1 (5 bases). The germline V gene encodes CDR1 DFQATT and CDR2 SNEGSKA (reference sequence). V was trimmed by 4 bases and J by 1 base, leaving 14 bases between them. The CDR3 has 15 residues. The CDR3 here is CSATPFTGSYNEQFF. The CDR3 nucleotides read TGCAGTGCTACTCCCTTTACAGGATCCTACAATGAGCAGTTCTTC.

The chain carries TRBV27 and TRBJ2-5; 9 bases line up with TRBD2. Germline V CDR1 and CDR2: MNHEY, SMNVEV (reference sequence). The V and J ends lost 9 bases and 5 bases, in that order; junction bases with no gene match: 4. The CDR3 length is 12 residues. Here the CDR3 DNA reads TGTGCCAGGCTAGCGGGATACGAGACCCAGTACTTC. It codes for CARLAGYETQYF.

This clonotype was seen repeatedly, ten times or more. The V and J genes are TRBV7-2 and TRBJ2-3, with 10 nucleotides matching TRBD2. Germline V gene data show CDR1 as SGHTA and CDR2 as FQGNSA. The CDR3 covers 18 residues. The V and J ends lost 1 base and 5 bases, in that order; junction bases with no gene match: 12. The CDR3, as DNA: TGTGCCAGCAGCTTAGTCACCACTACTAGCGGGACTAAAGATACGCAGTATTTT. It specifies CASSLVTTTSGTKDTQYF. Full variable domain (missing parts from reference TRBV7-2 and TRBJ2-3): GAGVSQSPSNKVTEKGKDVELRCDPISGHTALYWYRQSLGQGLEFLIYFQGNSAPDKSGLPSDRFSAERTGGSVSTLTIQRTQQEDSAVYLCASSLVTTTSGTKDTQYFGPGTRLTVL.

The chain is built from TRBV20-1 and TRBJ1-1; 7 nucleotides align to TRBD1. Looked up from germline, CDR1 is DFQATT and CDR2 is SNEGSKA (reference sequence). Trimming removed 5 bases from V and 1 base from J; junction bases left unmatched: 4. This CDR3 has 13 residues. For the CDR3, the DNA is TGCAGTGCTGTAAGACAGGGGAACACTGAAGCTTTCTTT. Translating it yields CSAVRQGNTEAFF.